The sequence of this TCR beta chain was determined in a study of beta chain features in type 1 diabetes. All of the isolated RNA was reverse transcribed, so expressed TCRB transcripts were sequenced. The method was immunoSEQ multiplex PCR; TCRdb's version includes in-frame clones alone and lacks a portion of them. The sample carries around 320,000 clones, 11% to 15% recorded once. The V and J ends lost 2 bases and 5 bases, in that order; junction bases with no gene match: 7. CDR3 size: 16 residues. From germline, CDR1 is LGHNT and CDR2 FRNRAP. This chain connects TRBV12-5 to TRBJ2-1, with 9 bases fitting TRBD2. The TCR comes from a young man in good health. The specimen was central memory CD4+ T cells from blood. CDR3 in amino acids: CASGLRRLAENNEQFF. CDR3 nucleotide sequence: TGTGCTAGTGGTTTGCGAAGACTAGCGGAGAACAATGAGCAGTTCTTC.